The clone carrying this T cell receptor (beta chain) is medium-sized (0.01 to 0.1%) within its sample. Looked up from germline, CDR1 is SNHLY and CDR2 is FYNNEI. The CDR3 totals 16 residues. V gave up 0 bases and J gave up 4 bases, with 15 bases separating them. The data derive from a study of cytomegalovirus exposure and HLA in healthy donors. The PCR had 60 Vbeta and 13 Jbeta primers. Here immunoSEQ multiplex PCR was the method, and the copy in TCRdb shows in-frame clones only, minus some. The sample gives 150,000 or so clones, about 70% of which show up once; more than 3% is in the top ten. The chain recombines TRBV2 with TRBJ1-1; weak D call: TRBD1 (5 bases). Sequences were obtained from PBMCs. The TCR sequence derives from a male donor in good health and CMV-seronegative. The CDR3 sequence is CASSEARGGVSTEAFF. The CDR3 DNA is TGTGCCAGCAGTGAAGCGCGGGGAGGGGTAAGCACTGAAGCTTTCTTT.